These 21 T cell receptor beta chains share one sample of origin, sequenced in a study of T cell responses to AZD1222 COVID-19 vaccine. Profiled with immunoSEQ multiplex PCR; TCRdb holds only in-frame clones, not every one. Of some 95,000 clones listed, 85% to 90% were seen once; the top ten hold less than 4%. The sample consisted of peripheral blood, taken on day 0 of AZD1222 vaccination. The receptors derive from an adult in good health.

This chain joins TRBV5-5 and TRBJ1-3; weak D call: TRBD1 (5 bases). Germline-derived CDR1 and CDR2 are SGHKS and YYEKEE (reference sequence). The CDR3 sequence is 16 residues long. Deletions cut 1 base from V and 5 bases from J, with 16 bases between. The CDR3 sequence is CASSLTQSPGRNTIYF. The DNA for the CDR3 is TGTGCCAGCAGCTTGACACAAAGCCCAGGGAGAAACACCATATATTTT.

This clone has a handful of counts. The chain joins TRBV2 to TRBJ1-1; D ambiguous. Trimming removed 2 bases from V and 0 bases from J, with 10 bases in between. Germline CDR1 reads SNHLY; CDR2 reads FYNNEI. This CDR3 has 15 amino acids. The CDR3 nucleotides are TGTGCCAGCAGTGAATCCGGGATGTTGAACACTGAAGCTTTCTTT. Translated: CASSESGMLNTEAFF.

The sample holds one count of this clone. This sequence joins TRBV27 and TRBJ2-5, with D possibly matching TRBD1 (7 bases). CDR3 length: 17 residues. Germline loops: CDR1 MNHEY, CDR2 SMNVEV (reference sequence). V lost 6 bases and J lost 5, with 25 bases in between. This CDR3 is CASSPGGYRGKQETQYF. In nucleotides, the CDR3 is TGTGCCAGCAGCCCAGGGGGGTATAGGGGAAAGCAGGAGACCCAGTACTTC.

The gene calls are TRBV3-1 (or the pseudogene TRBV3-2) and TRBJ2-1; D remains unclear. Germline lookup yields CDR1 LGHDT and CDR2 YNNKEL (reference sequence). This CDR3 has 12 residues. Trimming shortened V by 1 base and J by 12 bases, and 10 bases separated the two germline ends. The CDR3 sequence: CASSQGPQSQFF. The CDR3 bases are TGTGCCAGCAGCCAAGGGCCCCAGTCGCAGTTCTTC.

This rearrangement joins TRBV5-1 to TRBJ1-4; a possible D gene is TRBD1 (6 bases). Germline V gene data show CDR1 as SGHRS and CDR2 as YFSETQ. Trimming removed 3 bases at V and 4 bases at J, with 16 bases between. The CDR3 spans 16 residues. DNA of the CDR3: TGCGCCAGCAGCTGGGAGGGGGGGCCTCATAATGAAAAACTGTTTTTT. Protein sequence: CASSWEGGPHNEKLFF. The whole variable domain, remainder taken from reference TRBV5-1 and TRBJ1-4, is KAGVTQTPRYLIKTRGQQVTLSCSPISGHRSVSWYQQTPGQGLQFLFEYFSETQRNKGNFPGRFSGRQFSNSRSEMNVSTLELGDSALYLCASSWEGGPHNEKLFFGSGTQLSVL.

The rearrangement uses TRBV6-2 or TRBV6-3 and TRBJ2-1; D is unresolved. Trimming removed 0 bases at V and 13 bases at J, with 10 bases between. This CDR3 spans 12 amino acids. Germline CDR1 reads MNHEY; CDR2 reads SVGEGT. CDR3 coding DNA: TGTGCCAGCAGTTACTCGAGTGGGGTCCAGTTCTTC. Translation: CASSYSSGVQFF.

The chain couples TRBV27 to TRBJ2-1; D is unresolved. Germline lookup yields CDR1 MNHEY and CDR2 SMNVEV (reference sequence). The CDR3 spans 16 residues. The ends were cut back, 6 bases at V and 2 bases at J, with 17 bases in the middle. The CDR3 DNA reads as TGTGCCAGCAGGCCCGGACCCAGTCGCCCCTACAATGAGCAGTTCTTC. As protein: CASRPGPSRPYNEQFF.

V is TRBV9 and J is TRBJ1-3; no clear D. The CDR3 runs 14 residues. The germline V and J ends were trimmed by 4 bases and 2 bases, with 10 bases remaining between them. The germline V gene has CDR1 SGDLS and CDR2 YYNGEE. The CDR3, as DNA: TGTGCCAGCAGCCCCAGGAGTCCTGGAAACACCATATATTTT. Its protein product is CASSPRSPGNTIYF.

This sequence joins TRBV25-1 and TRBJ2-7; D is perhaps TRBD2 (6 bases). V shed 1 base and J shed 3 bases, with 7 bases lying between them. This CDR3 is 13 amino acids long. Germline V gene sequence: CDR1 MGHDK, CDR2 SYGVNS. This CDR3 is CASSESGLYEQYF. CDR3 in DNA: TGTGCCAGCAGTGAATCGGGACTCTACGAGCAGTACTTC.

This clone was seen a single time. The CDR3 is CASSHYQGNEQFF. The CDR3 nucleotides read TGTGCCAGCAGCCATTACCAGGGTAATGAGCAGTTCTTC. V is TRBV7-8 and J is TRBJ2-1; TRBD1 is a possible D gene (5 bases). V was shortened by 5 bases and J by 7 bases, with 12 bases between the two germline ends. The CDR3 is 13 amino acids. Germline values: CDR1 SGHVS, CDR2 FQNEAQ.

CDR3 protein: CASSILFFQYF. In DNA, the CDR3 is TGTGCCAGCAGCATACTCTTTTTCCAGTACTTC. V gene TRBV2 combines with J gene TRBJ2-7; D is undetermined. Looked up from germline, CDR1 is SNHLY and CDR2 is FYNNEI. The CDR3 consists of 11 residues. V shed 6 bases and J shed 10 bases, with 13 bases lying between them.

A single count supports this clone. Mismatch with germline at one junction end may stem from a read error. The gene calls are TRBV7-7 and TRBJ1-3; 7 bases are a match to TRBD1. Looked up from germline, CDR1 is SSHAT and CDR2 is FNYEAQ (reference sequence). CDR3 length equals 13 residues. CDR3 bases: TGTGCTAGCAGCCGGACAGGAGTAGACACCATATATTTT. It is translated as CASSRTGVDTIYF.

The chain employs TRBV5-8 and TRBJ2-1; 8 nucleotides agree with TRBD2. V dropped 1 base and J dropped 6; count of bases not matched to a gene: 6. The CDR3 has 15 residues. Germline values: CDR1 SGHTS, CDR2 YDEGEE. CDR3 region: CASSLRGGTPNEQFF. The CDR3 nucleotides are TGTGCCAGCAGCTTGCGCGGGGGGACTCCCAATGAGCAGTTCTTC.

This clone was detected a few times. The V and J genes are TRBV24-1 and TRBJ1-1; unclear D gene. The V gene's germline CDR1 is KGHDR and CDR2 SFDVKD. With 6 bases removed from V and 7 bases from J, the gap between germline ends came to 14 bases. There are 13 residues in the CDR3. CDR3 nucleotide sequence: TGTGCCACCAGTCCCGCAATAGGAAGTGAAGCTTTCTTT. Translating gives CATSPAIGSEAFF.

The V gene is TRBV7-9, the J gene TRBJ2-7; the match to TRBD2 covers 13 bases. CDR3 length: 15 amino acids. Losses at the gene ends were 5 bases for V and 3 bases for J; bases not matched to a gene: 4. Germline V gene sequence: CDR1 SEHNR, CDR2 FQNEAQ (reference sequence). Here the CDR3 DNA reads TGTGCCAGCAGCATAACTAGCGGGGGGGTCTACGAGCAGTACTTC. This sequence encodes CASSITSGGVYEQYF.

The chain combines TRBV3-1 (or the pseudogene TRBV3-2) with TRBJ2-3; 8 bases fit TRBD2. The CDR3 runs to 16 residues. The J segment lost 4 bases and the V segment lost 5 bases, leaving 11 bases of the junction unmatched. Germline assignment: CDR1 LGHDT and CDR2 YNNKEL (reference sequence). CDR3 sequence reads: CASSSYRGGRADTQYF. The CDR3 DNA sequence: TGTGCCAGCAGCTCATACCGGGGGGGCCGCGCAGATACGCAGTATTTT.

The chain carries TRBV5-1 and TRBJ1-2; D gene ambiguous. The V end lost 1 base, the J end lost 5 bases, and 12 bases lay between the germline ends. This CDR3 region has 14 residues. The V gene's germline CDR1 is SGHRS and CDR2 YFSETQ. DNA of the CDR3: TGCGCCAGCAGCTTGACCGCGGGTTCTTATGGCTACACCTTC. The encoded protein is CASSLTAGSYGYTF.

The genes are TRBV14 and TRBJ1-6; D unresolved. CDR1 and CDR2 (germline): SGHDN, FVKESK. The CDR3 contains 17 residues. V gave up 0 bases and J gave up 3 bases, with 12 bases separating them. The CDR3: CASSQDPPGSYNSPLHF. Written as DNA, the CDR3 is TGTGCCAGCAGCCAAGATCCCCCGGGGAGCTATAATTCACCCCTCCACTTT.

This chain links TRBV19 with TRBJ1-2; 9 positions agree with TRBD1. CDR1 LNHDA and CDR2 SQIVND come from the germline V gene (reference sequence). Trimming cost V 4 bases and J 4 bases; bases outside gene matches: 4. CDR3 size: 14 residues. The CDR3, as DNA: TGTGCCAGTAGTACGGGACAGGGCTTCTATGGCTACACCTTC. Its translation: CASSTGQGFYGYTF. Together with reference TRBV19 and TRBJ1-2, the CDR3 gives the full variable domain: DGGITQSPKYLFRKEGQNVTLSCEQNLNHDAMYWYRQDPGQGLRLIYYSQIVNDFQKGDIAEGYSVSREKKESFPLTVTSAQKNPTAFYLCASSTGQGFYGYTFGSGTRLTVV.

The V gene is TRBV7-4, the J gene TRBJ1-4, with 7 bases that match TRBD1. The CDR3 spans 15 residues. With 4 bases clipped from V and 7 bases from J, the junction kept 9 bases outside the gene matches. Germline V gene data show CDR1 as SGHVT and CDR2 as SQSDAQ. The CDR3 DNA is TGTGCCAGCAGCTCCTGGCAGGGGGTATGTGAAAAACTGTTTTTT. Its protein product is CASSSWQGVCEKLFF.

CDR3 region: CASSLTSSNSPLHF. The CDR3 bases are TGTGCCAGCAGCTTAACCAGTTCTAATTCACCCCTCCACTTT. The rearrangement joins TRBV7-2 to TRBJ1-6; D unclear. The CDR3 spans 14 residues. V was shortened by 2 bases and J by 6 bases, with 8 bases between the two germline ends. CDR1 is SGHTA, CDR2 FQGNSA, per germline.